Reported below is one TCR beta chain. As handled by the study authors: Amplification of reference gene primers provided the estimated nucleated cell counts. Assay used: immunoSEQ multiplex PCR; TCRdb lists only in-frame clones, some missing. V, J and clone size reflect that table, while D and trimming were determined from the DNA. The sample lists about 280,000 clones, about nine tenths occurring once. The record originates from a study of blood T cell repertoires in COVID-19. On the study more broadly: Material from acute and convalescent COVID-19 was sourced from the United States, Italy and Spain. T cells, B-cell-depleted T cells, or PBMCs supplied cDNA or gDNA.

During active infection, Seattle patients enrolled and were then monitored through disease. The receptor was derived from a woman in her 30s with COVID-19, enrolled during active disease. Sequenced input: peripheral blood.

In DNA, the CDR3 is TGCGCCAGCAGTGGAGCGGTCAATCAGCCCCAGCATTTT. It codes for CASSGAVNQPQHF. V and J are TRBV10-1 and TRBJ1-5, with D uncertain. The germline V gene encodes CDR1 WNHNN and CDR2 SYGVQD (reference sequence). The CDR3 is 13 amino acids. Deletions cut 4 bases from V and 3 bases from J, with 7 bases between.